These 29 T cell receptor beta chains share one sample of origin, sequenced in a study of blood T cells in healthy people across ages. Combining a sample-barcoded 5' primer with a J-beta primer mix, a second PCR ran for about 6 to 11 cycles. TCRdb redid the calling of the 5' RACE reads with MiXCR, one entry per CDR3 protein. The sample lists 1.5 million to 2 million distinct CDR3 sequences; roughly 50% were seen once. Sample: blood. These receptors came from a middle-aged woman in good health.

V and J are TRBV29-1 and TRBJ2-7; 10 nucleotides align to TRBD1. The V gene end was trimmed by 6 bases and the J gene end by 10 bases; junction bases not matched to a gene: 3. CDR3 length equals 10 residues. Per germline, CDR1 SQVTM and CDR2 ANQGSEA. In DNA, the CDR3 is TGCAGCGTACAGACAGGGGGCCAGTACTTC. Protein product: CSVQTGGQYF.

This clonotype was counted a few times. This rearrangement joins TRBV7-2 to TRBJ2-3, with 10 positions matching TRBD2. The CDR3 is 17 residues long. Trimming cost V 2 bases and J 6 bases; bases outside gene matches: 11. Germline V lookup: CDR1 SGHTA, CDR2 FQGNSA. The CDR3 spells CASSLFSGGLGADTQYF. CDR3 DNA: TGTGCCAGCAGCTTATTTAGCGGGGGGCTCGGAGCCGATACGCAGTATTTT. Variable domain in full (rest from reference TRBV7-2 and TRBJ2-3): GAGVSQSPSNKVTEKGKDVELRCDPISGHTALYWYRQSLGQGLEFLIYFQGNSAPDKSGLPSDRFSAERTGGSVSTLTIQRTQQEDSAVYLCASSLFSGGLGADTQYFGPGTRLTVL.

The chain combines TRBV9 with TRBJ2-5, with D possibly matching TRBD2 (6 bases). Germline V gene lookup returns CDR1 SGDLS and CDR2 YYNGEE. V was trimmed by 3 bases and J by 4 bases, leaving 13 bases between them. This CDR3 spans 14 amino acids. As DNA, the CDR3 is TGTGCCAGCAGCGCTCCGGGGAGGAGAGAGACCCAGTACTTC. It encodes CASSAPGRRETQYF.

This chain links TRBV15 with TRBJ2-4; either TRBD1 or TRBD2 may fit D (5 bases each). The V gene lost 0 bases and the J gene lost 1 base, with 19 bases spanning the gap. CDR3 length equals 19 residues. Germline CDR1 and CDR2: LNHNV and YYDKDF (reference sequence). The CDR3, as DNA: TGTGCCACCAGCAGAGACAGGGTCGGCACTGTAGCGGCCAAAAACATTCAGTACTTC. This encodes CATSRDRVGTVAAKNIQYF.

V gene TRBV27 combines with J gene TRBJ2-1, with 10 bases identical to TRBD2. The CDR3 sequence is 13 residues long. The germline gives CDR1 MNHEY, CDR2 SMNVEV (reference sequence). Losses at the gene ends were 7 bases for V and 9 bases for J; bases not matched to a gene: 6. The CDR3, as DNA: TGTGCCAGCAACAGCGGGGGGGCTGGTGAGCAGTTCTTC. Encoded protein: CASNSGGAGEQFF.

This rearrangement joins TRBV28 to TRBJ2-1, with D tentatively TRBD1 or TRBD2 (6 bases each). The J call is uncertain, as TRBJ2-7 better fits the DNA end. The CDR3 contains 16 residues. Germline V CDR1 and CDR2: MDHEN, SYDVKM. In DNA, the CDR3 is TGTGCCAGCAGTACACCGGGGGCACAACGAGCTAATGAGCAGTACTTC. Translation gives CASSTPGAQRANEQYF.

V gene TRBV7-3 combines with J gene TRBJ1-6; D not resolved. Trimming shortened V by 2 bases and J by 7 bases, and 12 bases separated the two germline ends. CDR3 size: 15 residues. Germline lookup yields CDR1 SGHTA and CDR2 FQGTGA. In DNA form, the CDR3 reads TGTGCCAGCAGCTTAGGCCAGCTCCCAAATTCACCCCTCCACTTT. Protein: CASSLGQLPNSPLHF.

This clonotype was seen only a few times. The chain recombines TRBV12-3 or TRBV12-4 with TRBJ1-6; 8 bases match TRBD1. V lost 9 bases to trimming and J lost 5 bases; unmatched junction nucleotides: 6. This CDR3 has 14 amino acids. CDR3 residues: CASRGGQDNSPLHF. In nucleotides, the CDR3 is TGTGCCAGTAGGGGGGGACAGGATAATTCACCCCTCCACTTT.

The chain is built from TRBV15 and TRBJ2-1, with a tentative D call TRBD1 (5 bases). The CDR3 length is 15 residues. The germline V gene encodes CDR1 LNHNV and CDR2 YYDKDF (reference sequence). Deletions cut 0 bases from V and 9 bases from J, with 15 bases between. The CDR3 loop reads CATSRDQGSRTEQFF. The CDR3 DNA reads TGTGCCACCAGCAGAGATCAGGGCAGTCGGACTGAGCAGTTCTTC.

The J gene is TRBJ2-3, the V gene TRBV10-3; 11 bases align to TRBD1. The J segment lost 4 bases and the V segment lost 6 bases, leaving 3 bases of the junction unmatched. This CDR3 has 14 amino acids. The germline gives CDR1 ENHRY, CDR2 SYGVKD. As DNA, the CDR3 is TGTGCCATCAGAGGGACAGGGGGGGCAGATACGCAGTATTTT. This gives the protein CAIRGTGGADTQYF.

The rearrangement joins TRBV20-1 to TRBJ2-5; 8 bases agree with TRBD2. The CDR3 covers 15 residues. Germline CDR1 is DFQATT and CDR2 is SNEGSKA (reference sequence). V shed 2 bases and J 1 base; nucleotides not matched to a gene: 6. The CDR3 DNA reads as TGCAGTGCTAGATTAATAGCGGGGCCCCAAGAGACCCAGTACTTC. It codes for CSARLIAGPQETQYF.

This clonotype was recorded at least ten times. The V call is TRBV5-1, the J call TRBJ2-5; TRBD2 matches at 11 bases. Germline CDR1 and CDR2: SGHRS and YFSETQ. The CDR3 is 17 residues long. Unmatched junction bases numbered 5, after V lost 0 bases and J lost 1 base. For the CDR3, the DNA is TGCGCCAGCAGCTTGGGACTAGCGGGGAGAACCCAAGAGACCCAGTACTTC. Protein: CASSLGLAGRTQETQYF.

This chain links TRBV11-2 with TRBJ2-1; D uncertain. V lost 2 bases and J 6 bases, leaving 14 bases between the germline ends. Per the germline V gene, CDR1 is SGHAT and CDR2 is FQNNGV. The length of the CDR3 is 15 residues. Here the CDR3 DNA reads TGTGCCAGCAGCTTAACACGGGCCGTGTTCAATGAGCAGTTCTTC. It translates to CASSLTRAVFNEQFF.

The chain recombines TRBV7-2 with TRBJ2-5; TRBD2 matches at 8 bases. The CDR3 covers 15 residues. In germline, CDR1 is SGHTA, CDR2 FQGNSA. V lost 5 bases, J lost 3 bases, and 8 bases stayed unmatched. The CDR3 nucleotides are TGTGCCAGCAGCCAAAGACTAGCGCCCGAAGAGACCCAGTACTTC. Protein: CASSQRLAPEETQYF.

The chain links TRBV4-3 to TRBJ2-1; 10 bases line up with TRBD2. Germline V gene data show CDR1 as LGHNA and CDR2 as YSLEER. This CDR3 comprises 16 residues. Unmatched junction bases numbered 3, after V lost 0 bases and J lost 4 bases. CDR3 coding DNA: TGCGCCAGCAGCCAAGATGCAGCGGGGGGGTACAATGAGCAGTTCTTC. Encoded protein: CASSQDAAGGYNEQFF.

The chain recombines TRBV27 with TRBJ1-6; 8 nucleotides match TRBD1. Per the germline V gene, CDR1 is MNHEY and CDR2 is SMNVEV (reference sequence). The CDR3 length is 16 residues. V was clipped by 4 bases and J by 7 bases; unmatched bases: 9. In DNA, the CDR3 is TGTGCCAGCAGTTACGGACAGGGAGGATGGAATTCACCCCTCCACTTT. Amino acids: CASSYGQGGWNSPLHF.

This chain joins TRBV7-2 and TRBJ2-1; D is unresolved. The CDR3 length is 13 residues. The germline V and J ends were trimmed by 4 bases and 5 bases, with 9 bases remaining between them. Germline CDR1 SGHTA, CDR2 FQGNSA. The CDR3 spells CASSSSRDNEQFF. DNA for the CDR3: TGTGCCAGCAGCTCATCACGTGACAATGAGCAGTTCTTC.

This chain links TRBV5-1 with TRBJ2-3; tentative D call: TRBD1 (6 bases). Germline CDR1 and CDR2: SGHRS and YFSETQ. Trimming removed 0 bases at V and 1 base at J, with 9 bases between. The CDR3 is 15 residues long. The CDR3 DNA sequence: TGCGCCAGCAGCTTGGAACAGGGAGGCACAGATACGCAGTATTTT. Protein: CASSLEQGGTDTQYF.

The chain employs TRBV20-1 and TRBJ1-5; D gene uncertain. Per the germline V gene, CDR1 is DFQATT and CDR2 is SNEGSKA (reference sequence). The CDR3 covers 17 residues. V was cut by 0 bases and J by 4 bases, with 19 bases left in between. The CDR3 nucleotides read TGCAGTGCTAGAGATCGCGAGGCGGCGCGAAGTAATCAGCCCCAGCATTTT. Encoded protein: CSARDREAARSNQPQHF.

As to this clonotype: The junction departs from germline at one end; a sequencing error may be responsible. CDR3 sequence (DNA): TGTGCCTGCAGCTTATCTGGGGGTTACGAGCAGTACTTC. Translation gives CACSLSGGYEQYF. The chain uses TRBV7-8 and TRBJ2-5, with D perhaps assigned TRBD1 or TRBD2 (5 bases each). The DNA end favors TRBJ2-7, so the J call may be wrong. The CDR3 is made up of 13 amino acids. Germline V gives CDR1 SGHVS, CDR2 FQNEAQ.

The J gene is TRBJ1-2, the V gene TRBV28; TRBD1 might be the D (5 bases). V dropped 4 bases and J dropped 0 bases, with 18 bases sitting between them. From germline, CDR1 is MDHEN and CDR2 SYDVKM. The CDR3 covers 17 residues. CDR3 region: CASSSPPETVPNYGYTF. The CDR3, as DNA: TGTGCCAGCAGTTCTCCCCCCGAGACAGTCCCTAACTATGGCTACACCTTC.

This CDR3 is CASILGGGSQTYEQYF. Written as DNA, the CDR3 is TGTGCCAGCATCTTAGGAGGGGGCAGTCAGACCTACGAGCAGTACTTC. The rearrangement joins TRBV6-1 to TRBJ2-5; maybe TRBD1 (7 bases). The J call may not be correct, given that the DNA end is closer to TRBJ2-7. From germline, CDR1 is MNHNS and CDR2 SASEGT. CDR3 size: 16 residues.

The chain uses TRBV6-5 and TRBJ2-3; D possibly uses TRBD1 or TRBD2 (5 bases each). This CDR3 comprises 14 residues. Germline lookup yields CDR1 MNHEY and CDR2 SVGAGI. Trimming removed 6 bases from V and 7 bases from J, with 17 bases in between. DNA of the CDR3: TGTGCCAGCAGACAGACGGGGCTTCCTTATACGCAGTATTTT. This sequence encodes CASRQTGLPYTQYF.

This clonotype was counted a single time. The chain links TRBV3-1 to TRBJ2-1; 9 nucleotides line up with TRBD2. CDR3 length: 15 residues. J lost 5 bases, V lost 1 base, and 3 bases had no gene match. From germline, CDR1 is LGHDT and CDR2 YNNKEL (reference sequence). This CDR3 is CASSQASGTNNEQFF. DNA for the CDR3: TGTGCCAGCAGCCAAGCTAGCGGGACAAACAATGAGCAGTTCTTC.

The V gene is TRBV10-3, the J gene TRBJ1-2; 7 bases align to TRBD1. CDR1 is ENHRY and CDR2 is SYGVKD in the germline V gene. The CDR3 has 15 amino acids. J was trimmed by 3 bases and V by 4 bases; bases with no gene match: 8. In DNA form, the CDR3 reads TGTGCCATCAGTGGAGTTGACAGGGCGGACTATGGCTACACCTTC. Protein sequence: CAISGVDRADYGYTF.

The V and J genes are TRBV5-8 and TRBJ2-5, with 9 bases fitting TRBD2. Germline CDR1 SGHTS, CDR2 YDEGEE. V was pared by 0 bases and J by 5 bases, with 17 bases of the junction left unmatched. CDR3 length equals 19 residues. The CDR3 bases are TGTGCCAGCAGCTTGGTGCGGGGGGGCCGTGTGATGCTTAGGGAGACCCAGTACTTC. This sequence encodes CASSLVRGGRVMLRETQYF.

This clonotype was recorded only once. V gene TRBV9 combines with J gene TRBJ1-1; D call uncertain. The germline gives CDR1 SGDLS, CDR2 YYNGEE. The CDR3 runs 14 residues. V gave up 0 bases and J gave up 2 bases, with 8 bases separating them. The CDR3 loop is CASSVDPTNTEAFF. The CDR3 coding sequence is TGTGCCAGCAGCGTAGACCCCACAAACACTGAAGCTTTCTTT.

This chain uses TRBV6-5 with TRBJ2-5; 7 nucleotides agree with TRBD2. The CDR3 is 14 residues long. The germline gives CDR1 MNHEY, CDR2 SVGAGI. The trim removed 4 bases at V and 6 bases at J, leaving 8 bases unmatched. DNA for the CDR3: TGTGCCAGCAGTTGGGGGGGGACGGAGAAGACCCAGTACTTC. It encodes CASSWGGTEKTQYF.

CDR3 nucleotide sequence: TGTGCCAGCAGTTTAACAACCAGGGGCCACATTATGGGGACCCAGTACTTC. The encoded protein is CASSLTTRGHIMGTQYF. This sequence joins TRBV27 and TRBJ2-5, with D possibly matching TRBD1 (6 bases). From germline, CDR1 is MNHEY and CDR2 SMNVEV (reference sequence). V shed 2 bases and J shed 7 bases, with 23 bases lying between them. The CDR3 runs 17 residues.